These 17 T cell receptor beta chains came from one sample sequenced in a study of vaccination and CD4 T cells after COVID-19. The antigens of these receptors remain unknown. Once obtained from cultured CD4+ T cells, the DNA was sequenced using the Oncomine TCR Beta short-read assay. TCRdb reprocessed the PCR reads with MiXCR, giving one entry per CDR3 protein. In the table there are thousands of distinct CDR3 sequences, 15% to 20% of which are singletons. The treatment denotes: approximately nine-day PBMC culture with coronavirus spike peptide pools or control peptides (ViraFEST assay). Investigators obtained the unexposed donor's CD4+ T cells before the COVID-19 pandemic (2011-2018). The sample taken for sequencing was CD4+ T cells from blood, cultured in vitro. All receptors come from a human donor in good health.

This clonotype was found a few times. This sequence joins TRBV28 and TRBJ2-1; unclear D gene. The ends were cut back, 2 bases at V and 5 bases at J, with 10 bases in the middle. The germline gives CDR1 MDHEN, CDR2 SYDVKM. The CDR3 loop spans 14 amino acids. The CDR3 DNA reads as TGTGCCAGCAGTTTAAATGGCCGGAACAATGAGCAGTTCTTC. This encodes CASSLNGRNNEQFF.

Comments on this clonotype: This may stem from a read error, because a much larger clone lies one nucleotide away. V usage is TRBV15 and J usage is TRBJ1-2; tentatively, D is TRBD1 (6 bases). CDR3 length: 15 amino acids. Germline V CDR1 and CDR2: LNHNV, YYDKDF (reference sequence). Here the CDR3 DNA reads TGTGCCACCGGCAGAGATTGGGACAAAAACTATGGCTACACCTTC. Its protein is CATGRDWDKNYGYTF.

The sample holds a few counts of this clonotype. This sequence joins TRBV20-1 and TRBJ2-1, with 14 bases aligning to TRBD2. This CDR3 spans 13 amino acids. CDR1 is DFQATT and CDR2 is SNEGSKA in the germline V gene (reference sequence). The junction had 4 bases not matched to a gene; V was cut back by 5 bases and J by 10 bases. Here the CDR3 reads CSAGTSGRWEQFF. The CDR3 bases are TGCAGTGCTGGGACTAGCGGGAGATGGGAGCAGTTCTTC.

The rearrangement uses TRBV7-8 and TRBJ2-5, with TRBD1 as a possible D gene (5 bases). The germline V and J ends were trimmed by 5 bases and 5 bases, with 15 bases remaining between them. This CDR3 spans 14 amino acids. Germline values: CDR1 SGHVS, CDR2 FQNEAQ. DNA for the CDR3: TGTGCCAGCAGCAGGGGCCGATTGCTGGAGACCCAGTACTTC. Protein sequence: CASSRGRLLETQYF.

The chain couples TRBV5-1 to TRBJ1-6; 9 bases fit TRBD1. The CDR3 extends over 16 amino acids. CDR1 and CDR2 from the germline V gene are SGHRS and YFSETQ. V shed 0 bases and J 7 bases; nucleotides not matched to a gene: 5. The CDR3 reads CASSLGDGQGNSPLHF. CDR3 bases: TGCGCCAGCAGCTTGGGGGACGGACAGGGGAATTCACCCCTCCACTTT.

By sample share, this clonotype is medium-sized. J is TRBJ1-1 and V is TRBV20-1; D not certain. Trimming left V 1 base short and J 2 bases short, with 14 bases between. The CDR3 spans 15 residues. Germline values: CDR1 DFQATT, CDR2 SNEGSKA (reference sequence). The CDR3 DNA reads as TGCAGTGCTAGAGTCGTCGGGCACCCAAACACTGAAGCTTTCTTT. Translation: CSARVVGHPNTEAFF.

V and J are TRBV9 and TRBJ1-2; D not resolved. Trimming left V 4 bases short and J 3 bases short, with 10 bases between. CDR1 SGDLS and CDR2 YYNGEE come from the germline V gene. The CDR3 length is 13 residues. The CDR3 is CASSLSPDYGYTF. The CDR3, as DNA: TGTGCCAGCAGCCTTTCTCCTGACTATGGCTACACCTTC.

The table lists this clonotype with a few counts. This sequence joins TRBV2 and TRBJ2-7, with D possibly matching TRBD2 (6 bases). CDR1 is SNHLY, CDR2 FYNNEI, per germline. V was trimmed by 7 bases and J by 2 bases, leaving 12 bases between them. The CDR3 spans 13 residues. Here the CDR3 DNA reads TGTGCCAGCACCTACGGGGGTGCCTACGAGCAGTACTTC. Translated, it gives CASTYGGAYEQYF.

Within the sample, this clonotype is medium-sized. This chain joins TRBV7-9 and TRBJ1-5, with D possibly TRBD1 on 6 matching bases. CDR1 is SEHNR, CDR2 FQNEAQ, per germline (reference sequence). V was cut by 7 bases and J by 3 bases, with 13 bases left in between. The CDR3 sequence is 14 residues long. The chain's CDR3 is CASNAGGLNQPQHF. Here the CDR3 DNA reads TGTGCCAGCAACGCGGGGGGCCTCAATCAGCCCCAGCATTTT.

By sample fraction, this clonotype is medium-sized. J is TRBJ1-2 and V is TRBV24-1; a weak D match, TRBD1 (5 bases). The CDR3 extends over 13 amino acids. V was pared by 5 bases and J by 0 bases, with 6 bases between. Germline lookup yields CDR1 KGHDR and CDR2 SFDVKD. The CDR3: CATSGGANYGYTF. The CDR3 DNA follows: TGTGCCACCAGTGGGGGGGCTAACTATGGCTACACCTTC.

The V gene is TRBV30, the J gene TRBJ2-2; 9 bases fit TRBD1. CDR1 is GTSNPN, CDR2 SVGIG, per germline (reference sequence). The length of the CDR3 is 15 residues. Trimming cost V 5 bases and J 3 bases; bases outside gene matches: 7. The CDR3 spells CAWCMTGGHTGELFF. The CDR3 DNA reads as TGTGCCTGGTGTATGACAGGGGGTCACACCGGGGAGCTGTTTTTT. Complete variable domain (other parts from reference TRBV30 and TRBJ2-2): SQTIHQWPATLVQPVGSPLSLECTVEGTSNPNLYWYRQAAGRGLQLLFYSVGIGQISSEVPQNLSASRPQDRQFILSSKKLLLSDSGFYLCAWCMTGGHTGELFFGEGSRLTVL.

The chain links TRBV5-1 to TRBJ2-2; D gene ambiguous. Germline V lookup: CDR1 SGHRS, CDR2 YFSETQ. The CDR3 has 11 residues. Trimming took off 5 bases at V and 4 bases at J, with 3 bases between the two ends. CDR3 bases: TGCGCCAGCAGGGCCACCGGGGAGCTGTTTTTT. It translates to CASRATGELFF.

This clonotype was seen more than once but under ten times. CDR3 in amino acids: CAWNAGELLVYEQYF. The CDR3 nucleotides are TGTGCCTGGAACGCAGGGGAATTATTAGTCTACGAGCAGTACTTC. This chain uses TRBV30 with TRBJ2-7; possibly TRBD1 for D (6 bases). The CDR3 is 15 amino acids. V was trimmed by 4 bases and J by 3 bases, leaving 19 bases between them. The germline CDR1 and CDR2 sequences are GTSNPN and SVGIG (reference sequence).

The V gene is TRBV7-2, the J gene TRBJ2-7, with D possibly TRBD2 on 5 matching bases. Between the trimmed V and J ends, which lost 3 bases and 1 base, there was a span of 7 bases. Germline CDR1 and CDR2: SGHTA and FQGNSA. The CDR3 loop spans 13 amino acids. The CDR3 spells CASSLGRSYEQYF. CDR3 DNA sequence: TGTGCCAGCAGCTTGGGGAGATCCTACGAGCAGTACTTC.

By frequency in the sample, this clonotype is large. The gene calls are TRBV6-2 or TRBV6-3 and TRBJ1-5, with D perhaps TRBD1 (5 bases). The CDR3 runs 17 residues. Trimming left V 5 bases short and J 2 bases short, with 19 bases between. Germline V lookup: CDR1 MNHEY, CDR2 SVGEGT. CDR3 residues: CASSRPTRAAGNQPQHF. CDR3 DNA sequence: TGTGCCAGCAGTCGACCCACCAGGGCCGCGGGCAATCAGCCCCAGCATTTT.

The chain has TRBV24-1 and TRBJ2-1; D is unresolved. The CDR3 totals 13 residues. V gave up 2 bases and J gave up 14 bases, with 15 bases separating them. The germline V gene encodes CDR1 KGHDR and CDR2 SFDVKD. CDR3: CATSDSDLGDEFF. In DNA, the CDR3 is TGTGCCACCAGTGATTCAGACTTAGGAGACGAGTTCTTC.

This chain's CDR3 is CASRLTWTENTEAFF. The CDR3 DNA is TGTGCCAGCAGACTCACGTGGACAGAGAACACTGAAGCTTTCTTT. This rearrangement joins TRBV12-3 or TRBV12-4 to TRBJ1-1; tentatively, D is TRBD1 (6 bases). V dropped 6 bases and J dropped 1 base, with 15 bases sitting between them. This CDR3 region has 15 residues.